This entry concerns a single T cell receptor (beta chain). This CDR3 is also generated by other DNA sequences in the sample. The data derive from a study of shared clonotypes between healthy human individuals. Background on the study: Per donor, CD8 memory used one plate, CD8 naive used two, CD4 memory used three and CD4 naive used three.

The data were produced by immunoSEQ multiplex PCR, yet TCRdb's version contains in-frame clones alone and is incomplete. Of some 2 million clones listed, roughly 94% are singletons. The V end was cut by 5 bases, the J end by 4 bases, with 6 bases between. The germline V gene has CDR1 DFQATT and CDR2 SNEGSKA (reference sequence). This CDR3 comprises 10 residues. The sample taken for sequencing was naive CD4+ T cells sorted from blood. Subset here: CD45RA+ positively selected. The chain has TRBV20-1 and TRBJ2-7; D gene ambiguous. The sequence was obtained from a man younger than 35 in good health. The CDR3 bases are TGCAGTGCTGGGGAATACGAGCAGTACTTC. Amino acid sequence: CSAGEYEQYF.